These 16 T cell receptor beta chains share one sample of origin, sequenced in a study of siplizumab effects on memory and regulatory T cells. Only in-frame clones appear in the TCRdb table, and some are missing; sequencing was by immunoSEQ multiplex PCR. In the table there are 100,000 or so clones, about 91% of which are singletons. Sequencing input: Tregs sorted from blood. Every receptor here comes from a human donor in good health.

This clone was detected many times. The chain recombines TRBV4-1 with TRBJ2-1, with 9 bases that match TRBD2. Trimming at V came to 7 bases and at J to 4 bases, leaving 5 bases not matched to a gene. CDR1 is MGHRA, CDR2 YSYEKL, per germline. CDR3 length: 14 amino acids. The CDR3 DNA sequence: TGCGCCAGCATAGCGGGAGTGGGGTACAATGAGCAGTTCTTC. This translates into CASIAGVGYNEQFF.

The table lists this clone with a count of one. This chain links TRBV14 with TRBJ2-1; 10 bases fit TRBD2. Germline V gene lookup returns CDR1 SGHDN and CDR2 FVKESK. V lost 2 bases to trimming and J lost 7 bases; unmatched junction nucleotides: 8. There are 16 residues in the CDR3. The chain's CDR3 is CASSQLAGGGGNEQFF. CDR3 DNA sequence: TGTGCCAGCAGCCAATTAGCGGGAGGTGGGGGGAATGAGCAGTTCTTC.

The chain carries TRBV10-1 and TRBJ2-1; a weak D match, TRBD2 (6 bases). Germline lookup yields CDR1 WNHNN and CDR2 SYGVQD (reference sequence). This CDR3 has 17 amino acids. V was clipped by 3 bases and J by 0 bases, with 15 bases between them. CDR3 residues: CASSDRGSPNSYNEQFF. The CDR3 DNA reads TGCGCCAGCAGTGATCGGGGGAGCCCCAACTCCTACAATGAGCAGTTCTTC.

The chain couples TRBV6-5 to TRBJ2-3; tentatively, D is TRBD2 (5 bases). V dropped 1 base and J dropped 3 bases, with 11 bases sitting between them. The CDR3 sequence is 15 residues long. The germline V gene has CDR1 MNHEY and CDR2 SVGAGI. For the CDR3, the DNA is TGTGCCAGCAGTTACTTTCCGGGAAGTACAGATACGCAGTATTTT. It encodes CASSYFPGSTDTQYF.

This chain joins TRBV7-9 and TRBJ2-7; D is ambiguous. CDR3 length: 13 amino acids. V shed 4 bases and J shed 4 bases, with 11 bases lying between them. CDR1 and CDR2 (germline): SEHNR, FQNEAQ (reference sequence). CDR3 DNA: TGTGCCAGCAGCTCACCGGCCTCATACGAGCAGTACTTC. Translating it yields CASSSPASYEQYF. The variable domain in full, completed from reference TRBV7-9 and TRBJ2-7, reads DTGVSQNPRHKITKRGQNVTFRCDPISEHNRLYWYRQTLGQGPEFLTYFQNEAQLEKSRLLSDRFSAERPKGSFSTLEIQRTEQGDSAMYLCASSSPASYEQYFGPGTRLTVT.

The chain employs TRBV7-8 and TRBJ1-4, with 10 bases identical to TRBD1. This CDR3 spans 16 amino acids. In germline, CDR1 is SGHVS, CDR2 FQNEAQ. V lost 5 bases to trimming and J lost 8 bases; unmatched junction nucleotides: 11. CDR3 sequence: CASSVTTGTGEEKLFF. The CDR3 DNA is TGTGCCAGCAGCGTAACTACCGGGACAGGGGAAGAAAAACTGTTTTTT.

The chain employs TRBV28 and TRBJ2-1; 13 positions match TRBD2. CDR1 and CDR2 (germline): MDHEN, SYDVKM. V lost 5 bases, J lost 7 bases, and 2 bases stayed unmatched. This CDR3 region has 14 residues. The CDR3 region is CASSRTSGRNEQFF. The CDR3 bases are TGTGCCAGCAGTCGGACTAGCGGGAGAAATGAGCAGTTCTTC.

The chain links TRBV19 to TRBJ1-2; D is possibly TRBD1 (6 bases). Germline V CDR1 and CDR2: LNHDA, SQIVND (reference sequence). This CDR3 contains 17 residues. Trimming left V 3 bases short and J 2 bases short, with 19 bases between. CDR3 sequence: CASSIFSSGRGNYGYTF. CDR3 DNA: TGTGCCAGTAGTATTTTCAGTTCGGGCAGGGGAAACTATGGCTACACCTTC.

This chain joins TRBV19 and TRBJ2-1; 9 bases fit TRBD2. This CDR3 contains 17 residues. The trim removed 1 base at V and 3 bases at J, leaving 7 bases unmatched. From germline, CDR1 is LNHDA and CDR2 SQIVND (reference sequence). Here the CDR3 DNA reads TGTGCCAGTAGTATAGGGCTAGCGGGAACGATCTACAATGAGCAGTTCTTC. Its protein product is CASSIGLAGTIYNEQFF.

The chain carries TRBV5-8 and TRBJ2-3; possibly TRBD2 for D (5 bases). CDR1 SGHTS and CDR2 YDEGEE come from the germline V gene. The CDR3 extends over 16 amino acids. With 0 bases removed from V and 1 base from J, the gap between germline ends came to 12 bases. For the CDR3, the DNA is TGTGCCAGCAGCTTGGTTCGGGAACAAGGCACAGATACGCAGTATTTT. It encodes CASSLVREQGTDTQYF.

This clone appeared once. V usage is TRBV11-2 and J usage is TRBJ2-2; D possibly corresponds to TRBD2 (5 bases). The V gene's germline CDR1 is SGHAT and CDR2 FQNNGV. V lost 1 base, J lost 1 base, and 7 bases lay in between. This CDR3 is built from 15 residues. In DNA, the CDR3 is TGTGCCAGCAGCTTAGCACTAGAGAACACCGGGGAGCTGTTTTTT. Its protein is CASSLALENTGELFF.

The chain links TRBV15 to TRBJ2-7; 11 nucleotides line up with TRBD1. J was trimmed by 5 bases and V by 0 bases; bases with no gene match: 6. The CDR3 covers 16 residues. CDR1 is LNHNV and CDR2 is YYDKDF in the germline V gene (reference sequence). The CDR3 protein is CATSRDRGQGADEQYF. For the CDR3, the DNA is TGTGCCACCAGCAGAGATCGAGGACAGGGGGCGGACGAGCAGTACTTC. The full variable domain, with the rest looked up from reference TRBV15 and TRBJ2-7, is DAMVIQNPRYQVTQFGKPVTLSCSQTLNHNVMYWYQQKSSQAPKLLFHYYDKDFNNEADTPDNFQSRRPNTSFCFLDIRSPGLGDTAMYLCATSRDRGQGADEQYFGPGTRLTVT.

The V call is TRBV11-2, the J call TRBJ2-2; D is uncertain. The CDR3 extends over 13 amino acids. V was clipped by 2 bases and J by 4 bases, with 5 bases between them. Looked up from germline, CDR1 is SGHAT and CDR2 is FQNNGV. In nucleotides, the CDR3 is TGTGCCAGCAGCTTATCTCTCACCGGGGAGCTGTTTTTT. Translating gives CASSLSLTGELFF. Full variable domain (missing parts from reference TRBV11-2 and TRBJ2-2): EAGVAQSPRYKIIEKRQSVAFWCNPISGHATLYWYQQILGQGPKLLIQFQNNGVVDDSQLPKDRFSAERLKGVDSTLKIQPAKLEDSAVYLCASSLSLTGELFFGEGSRLTVL.

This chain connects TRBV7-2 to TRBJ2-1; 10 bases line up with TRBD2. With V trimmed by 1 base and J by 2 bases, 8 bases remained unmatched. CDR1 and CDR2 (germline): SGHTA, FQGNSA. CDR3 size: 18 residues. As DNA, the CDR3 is TGTGCCAGCAGCTTAGTATTCACTAGCGGGAATACCTACAATGAGCAGTTCTTC. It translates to CASSLVFTSGNTYNEQFF.

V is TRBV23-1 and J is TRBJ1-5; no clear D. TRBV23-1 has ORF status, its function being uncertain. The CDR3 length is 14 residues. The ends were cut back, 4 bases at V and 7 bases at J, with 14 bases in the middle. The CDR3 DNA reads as TGCGCCAGCAGTCCCCCCTGGAGGGAACAGCCCCAGCATTTT. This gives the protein CASSPPWREQPQHF.

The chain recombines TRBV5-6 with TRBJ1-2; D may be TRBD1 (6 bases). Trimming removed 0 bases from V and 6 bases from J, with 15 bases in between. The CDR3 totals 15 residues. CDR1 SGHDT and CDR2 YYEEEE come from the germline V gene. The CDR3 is CASSLVPGADHGYTF. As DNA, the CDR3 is TGTGCCAGCAGCTTGGTCCCGGGGGCGGACCATGGCTACACCTTC.